This entry features one TCR beta chain sequence. Its antigen is unknown. This sample was taken from a study of neoadjuvant nivolumab and ipilimumab in lung cancer. Study summary: The combination arm added day-1 ipilimumab 1 mg/kg to nivolumab 3 mg/kg on days 1, 15, 29. Whole-study findings and limits: Only two of four nivolumab-treated tumors gained richness and clonality by surgery. Resected-tumor TCR richness correlated positively with pretherapy blood richness. TCR clonality did not significantly correlate with pathologic tumor regression.

The data were produced by immunoSEQ multiplex PCR, yet TCRdb's version contains in-frame clones alone and is incomplete. The repertoire holds about 38,000 clones, 75% to 90% seen once, with 2.5% to 4% in the top ten. The source was peripheral blood, collected before neoadjuvant nivolumab, alone or with ipilimumab. This receptor was obtained from an adult with non-small cell lung cancer.

The CDR3, as DNA: TGTGCCAGCAGCTTAGTAGGGACAGGTAGAGAGACCCAGTACTTC. Its protein product is CASSLVGTGRETQYF. The rearrangement uses TRBV7-9 and TRBJ2-5; 8 bases agree with TRBD1. Germline V lookup: CDR1 SEHNR, CDR2 FQNEAQ (reference sequence). The CDR3 covers 15 residues. V lost 1 base to trimming and J lost 4 bases; unmatched junction nucleotides: 5.